Reported below is one TCR beta chain. Its antigen is undetermined. The data were taken from a study of human T cells and chemical hapten exposure. Turning to the study itself: Upper-back patch tests with 0.01% DPC were read at 6 days.

The CDR3 has 15 residues. CDR1 SGDLS and CDR2 YYNGEE come from the germline V gene. V lost 4 bases to trimming and J lost 5 bases; unmatched junction nucleotides: 9. Time point described: patch test 1, 2 weeks after DPC sensitization. Treatment of the sample: therapeutic diphenylcyclopropenone sensitization with weekly scalp DPC. Study-wide findings and caveats: Higher patch test scores went with higher counts of PT1 expanded TCRs.

Single cDNA molecules in the library carried unique molecular identifiers attached during preparation. TCRdb reprocessed the RACE reads via MiXCR and lists one record per CDR3 protein. In the table there are fewer than 400,000 distinct CDR3 sequences, around 7% of which are singletons. The clonotype was recovered from a woman under 30 with alopecia areata. Some clones in this sample may be carry-over from other donors' samples. V and J are TRBV9 and TRBJ1-5, with TRBD1 matching over 7 bases. The sample was whole blood, taken in connection with sensitization to the hapten diphenylcyclopropenone (DPC). The CDR3 loop is CASSYTGEFDQPQHF. The DNA of the CDR3 is TGTGCCAGCAGCTACACAGGGGAATTCGATCAGCCCCAGCATTTT.